This T cell receptor (beta chain) was sequenced during a study of early T cells in non-severe SARS-CoV-2 infection. Study details: Chains were unpaired, as sequencing was done on bulk RNA from unsorted whole blood. General observations from the study: Using VDJdb, the matching emphasized anti-spike CD8 responses while missing private and CD4 specificities.

V shed 0 bases and J shed 2 bases, with 6 bases lying between them. CDR3 size: 14 residues. Germline V gives CDR1 LNHNV, CDR2 YYDKDF (reference sequence). Regarding this clonotype: Its antigen is unknown.

In the library, individual cDNA molecules carried attached unique molecular identifiers. TCRdb reanalysed the 5' RACE reads using MiXCR and keeps one entry per CDR3 protein. Here the sample spans some 98,000 distinct CDR3 sequences, approximately 11% being singletons. The receptor was derived from an adult who was a healthcare worker with PCR-confirmed SARS-CoV-2 infection or an uninfected control (not recorded which). The rearrangement joins TRBV15 to TRBJ2-3; D gene ambiguous. Sequencing was carried out using whole blood. CDR3 protein: CATSRDSFTDTQYF. The CDR3 DNA sequence: TGTGCCACCAGCAGAGATTCATTCACAGATACGCAGTATTTT.